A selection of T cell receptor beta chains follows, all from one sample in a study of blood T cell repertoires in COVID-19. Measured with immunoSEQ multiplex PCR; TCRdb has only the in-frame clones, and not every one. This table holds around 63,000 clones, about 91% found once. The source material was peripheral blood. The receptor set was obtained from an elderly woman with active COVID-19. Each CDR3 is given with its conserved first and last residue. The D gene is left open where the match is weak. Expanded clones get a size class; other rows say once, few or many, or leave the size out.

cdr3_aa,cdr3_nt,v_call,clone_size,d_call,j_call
CASSVGLLETQYF,TGTGCCAGCAGCGTGGGGCTACTGGAGACCCAGTACTTC,TRBV9,-,-,TRBJ2-5
CASSLNPGSYDEQYF,TGTGCCAGCTCATTAAACCCGGGGTCCTACGACGAGCAGTACTTC,TRBV18,-,-,TRBJ2-7
CATSRDSGSGTTYEQYF,TGTGCCACCAGCAGAGATTCGGGGAGCGGAACAACCTACGAGCAGTACTTC,TRBV15,-,-,TRBJ2-7
CASSAGQGIYGYTF,TGTGCCAGCAGTGCGGGACAGGGGATCTATGGCTACACCTTC,TRBV5-5,once,TRBD1,TRBJ1-2
CASSPGAADTQYF,TGTGCCAGCTCACCGGGGGCCGCAGATACGCAGTATTTT,TRBV18,-,-,TRBJ2-3
CASREGQPSNTGELFF,TGCGCCAGCAGGGAGGGACAGCCTTCGAACACCGGGGAGCTGTTTTTT,TRBV5-1,-,-,TRBJ2-2
CASSSAGAEQFF,TGTGCCAGCAGCTCAGCGGGGGCTGAGCAGTTCTTC,TRBV11-3,-,TRBD2,TRBJ2-1
CASSHAGGDTGELFF,TGTGCCAGCAGCCATGCGGGGGGAGACACCGGGGAGCTGTTTTTT,TRBV4-2,-,TRBD2,TRBJ2-2
CASSYTGTGDQKDTQYF,TGTGCCAGCAGTTACACCGGGACAGGGGATCAAAAGGATACGCAGTATTTT,TRBV6-2/TRBV6-3,once,TRBD1,TRBJ2-3
CASSPGQREQYF,TGTGCCAGCAGCCCCGGACAAAGGGAACAGTACTTC,TRBV6-2/TRBV6-3,-,-,TRBJ2-7
CASSQEGVSYNEQFF,TGCGCCAGCAGCCAAGAGGGAGTCAGTTACAATGAGCAGTTCTTC,TRBV4-3,-,-,TRBJ2-1
CAWSWVGGFMNTEAFF,TGTGCCTGGAGTTGGGTTGGGGGCTTCATGAACACTGAAGCTTTCTTT,TRBV30,-,-,TRBJ1-1
CASSEGRQGRTEAFF,TGTGCCAGCAGTGAAGGGCGACAGGGGAGGACTGAAGCTTTCTTT,TRBV6-1,once,TRBD1,TRBJ1-1
CASSLFAGGASNEQFF,TGTGCCAGCAGCTTATTTGCCGGGGGGGCGTCTAATGAGCAGTTCTTC,TRBV7-2,-,TRBD2,TRBJ2-1
CASSLVSAGESGELFF,TGTGCCAGCAGCTTAGTTTCGGCGGGGGAGTCCGGGGAGCTGTTTTTT,TRBV11-2,-,TRBD2,TRBJ2-2
CASSDGGGGTDTQYF,TGTGCCAGCAGCGATGGCGGGGGGGGCACAGATACGCAGTATTTT,TRBV5-8,-,TRBD2,TRBJ2-3
CASSLSTEKPGNTIYF,TGTGCCAGCAGCTTATCGACAGAAAAGCCTGGAAACACCATATATTTT,TRBV3-1/TRBV3-2,-,-,TRBJ1-3
CATSTTGEANEKLFF,TGTGCCACCAGCACTACAGGGGAGGCTAATGAAAAACTGTTTTTT,TRBV15,-,TRBD1,TRBJ1-4
CASSSGTGQQYF,TGTGCCAGCAGCTCTGGGACAGGTCAGCAGTACTTC,TRBV14,-,TRBD1,TRBJ2-7
CASSKSPLYEQYF,TGTGCCAGCAGCAAAAGCCCTCTCTACGAGCAGTACTTC,TRBV14,-,-,TRBJ2-7
CASSVGALNTEAFF,TGTGCCAGCAGCGTAGGGGCCTTAAACACTGAAGCTTTCTTT,TRBV9,-,-,TRBJ1-1
CASSWGQKETQYF,TGTGCCAGCAGTTGGGGACAGAAAGAGACCCAGTACTTC,TRBV6-2/TRBV6-3,-,TRBD1,TRBJ2-5
CASSKGQGRAEAFF,TGTGCCAGCAGCAAAGGACAGGGGAGGGCTGAAGCTTTCTTT,TRBV9,-,TRBD1,TRBJ1-1
CASQTGSTNEKLFF,TGTGCCAGCCAAACAGGGTCAACTAATGAAAAACTGTTTTTT,TRBV6-5,once,-,TRBJ1-4
CASRKTGTQGNTEAFF,TGCGCCAGCAGAAAGACAGGGACTCAGGGGAACACTGAAGCTTTCTTT,TRBV10-2,-,TRBD1,TRBJ1-1
CASSLGQGYNEQFF,TGCGCCAGCAGCTTGGGGCAGGGCTACAATGAGCAGTTCTTC,TRBV5-1,-,-,TRBJ2-1
CASSSSQGRGGELFF,TGTGCTAGCAGCTCATCACAGGGTCGCGGCGGGGAGCTGTTTTTT,TRBV7-7,-,-,TRBJ2-2
CASTISGSTDTQYF,TGTGCCAGCACCATCAGCGGGTCCACAGATACGCAGTATTTT,TRBV28,-,-,TRBJ2-3
CASSPTLTGREQFF,TGTGCCAGCAGCCCCACCCTGACAGGCCGCGAGCAGTTCTTC,TRBV5-4,few,-,TRBJ2-1
CSASGTETSGGLDNEQFF,TGCAGTGCTAGTGGGACAGAGACTAGCGGGGGGCTTGACAATGAGCAGTTCTTC,TRBV20-1,few,TRBD2,TRBJ2-1
CASARQRQETQYF,TGTGCCAGCGCCCGTCAGAGGCAAGAGACCCAGTACTTC,TRBV6-6,few,-,TRBJ2-5
CASSVGAHTGNTIYF,TGTGCCAGTAGCGTGGGGGCTCATACTGGAAACACCATATATTTT,TRBV19,-,-,TRBJ1-3